The T cell receptor (beta chain) described here comes from a study of cytomegalovirus exposure and HLA in healthy donors (dated by TCRdb to about 2017). Context from the whole study: An earlier analysis of approximately 640 of the donors reported 250 to 300 Gb of sequence data and approximately 110 million unique TCR beta sequences from roughly 180 million T cells. Roughly 300 gigabases of sequencing data and around 85 million unique TCR sequences made up an early release that covered approximately 650 HLA-typed donors. Of the 398 genotyped donors, approximately 80% were placed in the genetic ancestry cluster associated with self-reported Caucasian donors. The study was designed to test whether signatures of past pathogen exposure could be identified by cataloging public T cell receptors. The T cell repertoires of 666 subjects were profiled by immunosequencing and related to cytomegalovirus serostatus. Along with the roughly 710-subject first cohort, a separate validation cohort of over a hundred different subjects was used. To predict cytomegalovirus infection status, the study combined high-throughput TCR immunosequencing, statistical association of individual TCRs with disease status, and machine learning. To study patterns of TCR occurrence, a later analysis re-analyzed previously published TCR beta repertoires from 600 to 750 donors and added high-resolution HLA genotyping. The later analysis used no new phenotypic data to find candidate immune exposures, relying instead on TCR beta sequences and their occurrence across donors. To decide whether each TCR beta V gene segment behaved as functional or pseudogenic, an earlier analysis of nearly 600 of the donors relied on high-throughput TCR beta sequencing. Donor age, sex, ethnicity and CMV serostatus were compiled together with the repertoire data. A later genetic analysis took genome-wide SNP genotypes for 398 of the 666 donors and used that subset as a discovery cohort. Every repertoire in the discovery cohort had been generated on one and the same sequencing platform. Class I and class II HLA loci were covered by the typing at four-digit resolution. Typing coverage varied by locus: roughly 629-630 donors for A, B, C, DRB1 and DQB1; roughly 520 for DQA1; around 610 for DPA1; around 450 for DPB1. Four to six DR-DQ haplotypes were handled as single units for association and clustering, since linkage in the cohort was strong. Among roughly 400 genotyped donors of the cohort, an average of approximately 240,000 unique TCR beta nucleotide sequences was sequenced per donor, of which about 18% were non-productive. The research as a whole found: The only immune exposure information available for the cohort was CMV serostatus. Across donors, most TCR sequences were observed very rarely, whereas some public TCRs were present in many individuals. In vitro tests confirmed that a few of the cytomegalovirus-associated TCR beta chains recognize cytomegalovirus antigens. According to the authors, the approach could potentially be generalized to other disease states and immunological phenotypes. A later analysis associated 16,951 TCR beta sequences with specific HLA alleles at a false discovery rate of 0.05. Broadly in line with IMGT annotations, most TCR beta V segments showed up in productive rearrangements about 90% or about 30% of the time in an earlier analysis of 587 of the donors. Assigning TCR associations to individual alleles was difficult when HLA alleles, especially DR and DQ, strongly co-occurred. This cohort had only TCR beta chains sequenced, and the lack of alpha or paired-chain data limited which features could be detected. The sequencing pipeline was judged likely to have produced a cluster of highly shared sequence variants as a technical artifact. According to a later genetic analysis, donors in an Asian-associated ancestry cluster had fewer N-insertions in productive TCRs than the approximately 700-donor mean. Because counts were too low, more than 15 rarely observed V segments, including chromosome 9 orphons, were excluded from the earlier analysis of several hundred of the donors. Some IMGT-functional V segments, including TRBV6-2 and TRBV6-3, could not be told apart with the 87-base-pair reads, so those segments were excluded. A further reported finding was that TCR beta sequences accurately predicted the HLA-A and HLA-B alleles for most subjects in the first cohort. According to a later analysis, most CMV-associated TCR beta chains appeared to be HLA-restricted, and the HLA associations seemed to be driven largely by CMV exposure. In a later genetic analysis, a missense DCLRE1C variant was associated with V-gene and J-gene trimming of TCR beta chains, and the association was replicated in an independent cohort. In a later analysis, several top co-occurrence clusters were reported to appear linked to parvovirus B19, influenza, CMV and Epstein-Barr virus. A total of about 150 TCR beta chains were listed by the study as associated with cytomegalovirus. Linkage disequilibrium might explain the correlated functional status among segregating V segments, but an unknown experimental factor could not be ruled out. Because HLA typing was missing for some donors at each locus, association tests included only the typed subset. Sequencing depth was assumed to be roughly uniform across donors in the presence/absence analyses, though that assumption may not hold. A later analysis found that TCR association rates varied across HLA loci, with DRB1 alleles showing the most associated TCRs and HLA-C alleles the fewest. In a later analysis, HLA-associated TCR beta chains showed more clonal expansion and lower generation probabilities than non-associated chains that were equally common. The classifier was reported to diagnose cytomegalovirus status with high specificity and sensitivity in both the original cohort and the validation cohort.

This clone occurred a few times. The specificity of this receptor is unknown. Base qualities are missing; no much larger clone stands one base away. Library creation used the immunoSEQ multiplex PCR assay. For the multiplex PCR, a mixture combining 60 forward primers for TCR Vbeta segments and 13 reverse primers for TCR Jbeta segments was used. A multiplex PCR assay on genomic DNA amplified the CDR3 region of rearranged TCR beta genes. The Illumina HiSeq System was used to sequence the amplified TCR beta libraries as 87-base-pair reads. In the authors' own workflow: A later analysis counted about 76 million unique TCR beta chains across the 550 to 800 repertoires, and 9.5 million to 11 million of these chains were shared by at least two donors. Raw reads were error-corrected and collapsed into unique sequences with a nearest-neighbor algorithm that merged closely related sequences to remove PCR and sequencing errors. CDR3 sequences were aligned to IMGT reference sequences to assign V, D and J gene segments. For a sequence to be retained, a match of at least six nucleotides to both a V gene segment and a J gene segment was required. A rearrangement counted as productive if the CDR3 had no stop codons and remained in frame with V and J, and every other rearrangement counted as non-productive. Following IMGT convention, CDR3 was defined as the stretch from the second conserved V-encoded cysteine to the conserved J-encoded phenylalanine. Sequences without an unambiguous match to a single V gene segment were excluded from the earlier analysis of about 630 of the donors. In an earlier analysis of approximately 610 of the donors, V segments were called functional above 56.7% productive rearrangements and were called segregating when the between-donor standard deviation exceeded 5%. A statistical classification framework was built for diagnosing cytomegalovirus status from the catalog of TCR beta chain sequences. In a later analysis, V and J genes were assigned by comparing TCR nucleotide sequences against IMGT/GENE-DB human TR gene sequences. The TCRdist pipeline was used in a later analysis to assign CDR3 sequences and most-parsimonious VDJ recombination scenarios. In a later analysis, every TCR beta chain was defined by the combination of its CDR3 amino acid sequence and its V-gene family, and reads without a unique V-gene family were dropped. In a later analysis, 550 to 650 highly shared, low-generation-probability nucleotide sequences were removed to address suspected cross-contamination and a sequencing artifact. In a later analysis, a clonal expansion index for each public chain was calculated from normalized within-repertoire ranks of inferred template counts. A later analysis computed generation probabilities with a VDJ recombination model fitted to out-of-frame rearrangements, and checked the results against IGoR. In a later analysis, hypergeometric tests were used to score TCR-TCR, TCR-HLA and TCR-CMV co-occurrence, with a repertoire-size bias correction applied to TCR pairs. In a later analysis, false discovery rates were estimated by permuting HLA or CMV assignments 20 times. In a later analysis, co-occurring TCRs were grouped using DBSCAN, and TCRdist sequence similarity was added for clustering within HLA-allele-positive subsets. Co-occurrence clustering excluded repertoires with fewer than 30,000 or more than 120,000 public chains, plus five with anomalous nucleotide sharing. Entries here come from immuneACCESS through TCRdb and include only in-frame sequences with V and J called. Some clones fail to appear in such tables; in the studies checked, an unresolved V gene covers under half of the shortfall, and the cause of the remainder is unknown. That table supplies the V and J calls and clone size; D and trimming were determined from the DNA. Recorded for this sample are 100,000 or so clones; nearly 65% of them occurred a single time. The ten top clones hold around 4.8% of the sample.

The germline V gene (reference sequence) specifies LNHDA as CDR1 and SQIVND as CDR2. From its cysteine to its phenylalanine, the CDR3 spans 14 amino acids. Of the read, only the CDR3 DNA is kept; its 42 bases are in frame from base 1. V ends up 1 base short and J 10 bases short, with an unmatched junction base count of 7. The cohort was made up of 500 to 850 healthy bone marrow donors. At the time of sampling, every cohort member was nominally healthy, though immune exposures that went unrecorded were likely present. Of the 650 to 700 cohort members, 250 to 300 had positive CMV serostatus and 350 to 450 had negative CMV serostatus, and CMV serostatus was not recorded for the donor. Every donor gave a peripheral blood sample, and the peripheral blood mononuclear cells from that sample were used for TCR beta sequencing. The Qiagen DNeasy Blood Extraction Kit was used to extract genomic DNA from the blood cell samples.

The TCR originated in a human donor in good health. The V and J segments used are TRBV19 and TRBJ2-1; the central 7 bases match TRBD2. Sequencing was carried out using PBMCs. The bases read TGTGCCAGTAGTATAGGCGGGAGTTGGCAGGAGCAGTTCTTC. Its protein product is CASSIGGSWQEQFF.